The 16 T cell receptor beta chains listed next were all sequenced from one sample in a study of T-cell reconstitution after alpha-beta-depleted transplantation in children (dated by TCRdb to between 2015 and 2016). The library was produced with PCR. Reads for this sample came from an Illumina HiSeq 2500. Molecular barcoding was employed in the preparation of TCR libraries, with unique molecular identifiers being used to normalize TCRbeta repertoire quantification. TCRdb applied fastp at Q25 and MiXCR to the public reads, then kept only in-frame beta chains. Rows merge per CDR3 protein into single entries with the most common DNA and genes. The sample table contains about 590,000 distinct CDR3 sequences; only one count was recorded for 13% of them. 2% to 2.5% of the sample is held by the ten biggest clonotypes. Per the publication, the treatment or condition label means: allogeneic hematopoietic cell transplantation with graft depleted of TCRalphabeta T cells and CD19 B cells.

Sample: PBMCs, mostly from graft donor cells, taken 360 days after TCRalphabeta/CD19-depleted stem cell transplant. All receptors derive from a male patient aged 10 to 17 who had a stem cell transplant for acute myeloid leukemia, so the T cells may come from the graft donor.

This clonotype showed up just a few times. The chain uses TRBV27 and TRBJ2-7; perhaps TRBD2 as D (6 bases). Deletions cut 7 bases from V and 2 bases from J, with 27 bases between. CDR3 length equals 18 residues. CDR1 and CDR2 (germline): MNHEY, SMNVEV (reference sequence). The CDR3 sequence is CASTRAGTLDWSTYEQYF. The CDR3, as DNA: TGTGCCAGCACCAGGGCAGGGACTCTGGACTGGTCGACCTACGAGCAGTACTTC.

This clonotype has a handful of counts. The chain combines TRBV21-1 with TRBJ2-7; TRBD2, the table's D call, lacks a check against the DNA. TRBV21-1 constitutes a pseudogene. CDR3 length: 12 amino acids. CDR3 sequence reads: CASKGCYYEQYF. The CDR3 nucleotides read TGTGCCAGCAAGGGCTGTTACTACGAGCAGTACTTC.

CDR3: CASSQGTKGNEQFF. CDR3 nucleotide sequence: TGTGCCAGCAGTCAAGGGACTAAAGGGAATGAGCAGTTCTTC. The J gene is TRBJ2-1, the V gene TRBV27; 7 bases agree with TRBD2. J lost 7 bases, V lost 5 bases, and 8 bases had no gene match. The germline gives CDR1 MNHEY, CDR2 SMNVEV (reference sequence). CDR3 length: 14 amino acids.

This clonotype showed up many times. The chain uses TRBV7-9 and TRBJ2-1; possibly TRBD2 for D (6 bases). The CDR3 is 15 amino acids. The germline gives CDR1 SEHNR, CDR2 FQNEAQ (reference sequence). V lost 1 base and J 5 bases, leaving 12 bases between the germline ends. CDR3 in amino acids: CASSLGSGVDNEQFF. DNA of the CDR3: TGTGCCAGCAGCTTAGGTAGCGGAGTCGACAATGAGCAGTTCTTC.

This clonotype has a count of ten or more. V is TRBV29-1 and J is TRBJ1-6; 7 bases are a match to TRBD1. CDR3 size: 14 residues. Looked up from germline, CDR1 is SQVTM and CDR2 is ANQGSEA. Unmatched junction bases numbered 2, after V lost 4 bases and J lost 2 bases. As DNA, the CDR3 is TGCAGCGTTGGGGACAGTCCCTATAATTCACCCCTCCACTTT. This sequence encodes CSVGDSPYNSPLHF. Full variable domain (remainder filled in from reference TRBV29-1 and TRBJ1-6): SAVISQKPSRDICQRGTSLTIQCQVDSQVTMMFWYRQQPGQSLTLIATANQGSEATYESGFVIDKFPISRPNLTFSTLTVSNMSPEDSSIYLCSVGDSPYNSPLHFGNGTRLTVT.

The gene calls are TRBV29-1 and TRBJ2-7, with 9 bases matching TRBD2. J gave up 1 base and V 0 bases, and 4 bases lay outside the gene matches. The germline CDR1 and CDR2 sequences are SQVTM and ANQGSEA. CDR3 length equals 15 residues. CDR3 nucleotide sequence: TGCAGCGTTGAAGATCTGACTAGCGGATCCTACGAGCAGTACTTC. Its translation: CSVEDLTSGSYEQYF.

This clonotype was detected only a few times. The chain joins TRBV7-9 to TRBJ2-4; 7 bases match TRBD2. Looked up from germline, CDR1 is SEHNR and CDR2 is FQNEAQ (reference sequence). This CDR3 comprises 16 residues. Unmatched junction bases numbered 6, after V lost 3 bases and J lost 1 base. CDR3 amino acids: CASSFGGSVAKNIQYF. The CDR3 DNA follows: TGTGCCAGCAGCTTTGGCGGGAGTGTGGCCAAAAACATTCAGTACTTC.

As to this clonotype: A single base separates this from a much larger clone, so it may be a read error. The CDR3 spells CASSTRTSGLMEQYF. In DNA form, the CDR3 reads TGTGCCAGCAGCACCAGAACTAGCGGGCTGATGGAGCAGTACTTC. This rearrangement joins TRBV7-9 to TRBJ2-7, with 9 bases that match TRBD2. The CDR3 runs 15 residues. After removal of 5 bases from V and 7 bases from J, the junction contained 12 bases not matched to a gene. Germline V gene lookup returns CDR1 SEHNR and CDR2 FQNEAQ (reference sequence).

This clonotype was seen only a few times. The chain links TRBV28 to TRBJ2-1, with D possibly TRBD1 on 6 matching bases. In germline, CDR1 is MDHEN, CDR2 SYDVKM. The CDR3 is made up of 21 amino acids. The V and J ends lost 2 bases and 0 bases respectively, with 26 bases between them. The CDR3: CASSLRINRELDSSSYNEQFF. DNA of the CDR3: TGTGCCAGCAGTTTACGGATTAACAGGGAGTTAGACTCGAGCTCCTACAATGAGCAGTTCTTC.

V usage is TRBV11-1 and J usage is TRBJ2-1; D may correspond to TRBD1 or TRBD2 (6 bases each). This CDR3 has 16 amino acids. CDR1 is SGHAT and CDR2 is FQDESV in the germline V gene (reference sequence). The ends were cut back, 11 bases at V and 6 bases at J, with 26 bases in the middle. CDR3 residues: CAGGRLGAEGGNEQFF. For the CDR3, the DNA is TGTGCCGGCGGTAGGCTGGGGGCAGAGGGGGGCAATGAGCAGTTCTTC.

This chain joins TRBV30 and TRBJ2-3; no clear D. Germline CDR1 and CDR2: GTSNPN and SVGIG (reference sequence). The length of the CDR3 is 13 residues. V lost 5 bases, J lost 1 base, and 10 bases lay in between. DNA for the CDR3: TGTGCCTGGGAACGGTGGGGCACAGATACGCAGTATTTT. Its protein is CAWERWGTDTQYF.

A few counts support this clonotype. The chain employs TRBV6-2 or TRBV6-3 and TRBJ2-1, with 7 bases that match TRBD1. The germline V gene has CDR1 MNHEY and CDR2 SVGEGT. The CDR3 runs to 16 residues. V lost 6 bases, J lost 0 bases, and 8 bases stayed unmatched. CDR3 sequence reads: CASRVQGPSSYNEQFF. The CDR3 nucleotides are TGTGCCAGCAGGGTACAGGGGCCGAGCTCCTACAATGAGCAGTTCTTC.

This clonotype was detected ten times or more. V and J are TRBV12-3 or TRBV12-4 and TRBJ2-3; D is possibly TRBD2 (6 bases). Between the trimmed V and J ends, which lost 1 base and 4 bases, there was a span of 15 bases. This CDR3 contains 16 residues. The CDR3 bases are TGTGCCAGCAGTTTAGATGCCAGCGGGTGGGCAGATACGCAGTATTTT. It yields the protein CASSLDASGWADTQYF.

This clonotype was seen repeatedly, ten times or more. The chain carries TRBV7-3 and TRBJ2-3, with 7 bases fitting TRBD1. This CDR3 has 17 residues. The junction had 13 bases not matched to a gene; V was cut back by 4 bases and J by 3 bases. Germline values: CDR1 SGHTA, CDR2 FQGTGA. The CDR3 is CASSYSGNRGETDTQYF. The CDR3 nucleotides read TGTGCCAGCAGCTACTCCGGAAACAGGGGAGAGACAGATACGCAGTATTTT.

This clonotype came up once. The chain links TRBV30 to TRBJ2-7; D uncertain. V was clipped by 2 bases and J by 3 bases, with 14 bases between them. This CDR3 is 14 amino acids long. Germline CDR1 is GTSNPN and CDR2 is SVGIG (reference sequence). CDR3 region: CAWSPRPMGYEQYF. CDR3 bases: TGTGCCTGGAGTCCCCGTCCCATGGGCTACGAGCAGTACTTC.

This clonotype was detected a few times. The chain links TRBV5-1 to TRBJ2-4; D is tentatively TRBD1 or TRBD2 (6 bases each). The CDR3 totals 13 residues. Germline V gives CDR1 SGHRS, CDR2 YFSETQ. The V end lost 0 bases, the J end lost 8 bases, and 9 bases lay between the germline ends. CDR3 sequence reads: CASSLDREDIQYF. In nucleotides, the CDR3 is TGCGCCAGCAGCTTGGACAGGGAGGACATTCAGTACTTC.